Below, 23 T cell receptor beta chains from the same sample are listed, as sequenced in a study of shared T cell receptors in the human thymus. Sequencing used immunoSEQ multiplex PCR; TCRdb keeps in-frame clones, though not all of them. Of 720,000 or so clones detected, approximately 85% appear once; the ten largest clones hold roughly 0.01%. These same data were also listed under a study on human thymus T cells.

The specimen was thymocytes. The receptors stem from a girl less than two years old with a congenital heart defect.

CDR3 in DNA: TGTGCCAGTAGTGCCCGGGACAGGGGGTGGTACGAGCAGTACTTC. Translated, it gives CASSARDRGWYEQYF. The chain couples TRBV19 to TRBJ2-7, with 11 positions matching TRBD1. V lost 5 bases and J lost 4; bases outside the gene matches: 7. The CDR3 is 15 amino acids. Germline lookup yields CDR1 LNHDA and CDR2 SQIVND (reference sequence).

This chain links TRBV7-6 with TRBJ2-7, with a tentative D call TRBD1 (5 bases). The length of the CDR3 is 13 residues. Germline assignment: CDR1 SGHVS and CDR2 FNYEAQ. V shed 2 bases and J shed 5 bases, with 10 bases lying between them. In nucleotides, the CDR3 is TGTGCCAGCAGCTTAAGTCCAGGGAACGAGCAGTACTTC. Protein product: CASSLSPGNEQYF.

V gene TRBV18 combines with J gene TRBJ1-2; D is unresolved. Trimming removed 3 bases at V and 6 bases at J, with 17 bases between. CDR1 is KGHSH, CDR2 LQKENI, per germline. The CDR3 sequence is 15 residues long. CDR3 sequence: CASSPYWVGLNGYTF. The CDR3 region has the DNA TGTGCCAGCTCACCCTACTGGGTGGGCCTGAATGGCTACACCTTC.

The rearrangement joins TRBV5-1 to TRBJ1-2, with D uncertain. This CDR3 contains 14 residues. Trimming shortened V by 3 bases and J by 4 bases, and 13 bases separated the two germline ends. CDR1 and CDR2 from the germline V gene are SGHRS and YFSETQ. Written as DNA, the CDR3 is TGCGCCAGCAGCTCCTCCCCAGTCCCCTATGGCTACACCTTC. It codes for CASSSSPVPYGYTF.

The rearrangement uses TRBV28 and TRBJ2-5; the match to TRBD1 covers 7 bases. The CDR3 contains 18 residues. Trimming at V came to 6 bases and at J to 3 bases, leaving 19 bases not matched to a gene. Germline assignment: CDR1 MDHEN and CDR2 SYDVKM. For the CDR3, the DNA is TGTGCCAGCAGCCAAGAGACAGGGTCAACCCCGAACGAAGAGACCCAGTACTTC. It translates to CASSQETGSTPNEETQYF.

This chain links TRBV4-1 with TRBJ2-5; maybe TRBD1 (6 bases). The germline CDR1 and CDR2 sequences are MGHRA and YSYEKL. The CDR3 sequence is 18 residues long. V lost 3 bases to trimming and J lost 5 bases, with 25 bases between them. The CDR3 DNA sequence: TGCGCCAGCAGCCAGCGTCCCATCAGGGGAGATACGTGGGAGACCCAGTACTTC. As protein: CASSQRPIRGDTWETQYF.

The chain combines TRBV6-5 with TRBJ2-7, with D unclear. Germline lookup yields CDR1 MNHEY and CDR2 SVGAGI. The CDR3 runs 13 residues. V was clipped by 6 bases and J by 3 bases, with 12 bases between them. The CDR3 bases are TGTGCCAGCAGATGGTCTGGGCACTACGAGCAGTACTTC. Amino acid sequence: CASRWSGHYEQYF.

The rearrangement joins TRBV9 to TRBJ2-1; 8 bases are a match to TRBD2. The germline CDR1 and CDR2 sequences are SGDLS and YYNGEE. V dropped 7 bases and J dropped 5; count of bases not matched to a gene: 8. The CDR3 has 14 amino acids. This chain's CDR3 is CASAHGRGDNEQFF. The CDR3 nucleotides are TGTGCCAGCGCCCATGGGCGGGGGGACAATGAGCAGTTCTTC.

The chain joins TRBV10-1 to TRBJ1-2, with a possible D match to TRBD1 (5 bases). This CDR3 comprises 15 residues. Trimming pared 3 bases from V and 3 bases from J, leaving 14 bases between. Germline CDR1 is WNHNN and CDR2 is SYGVQD (reference sequence). As DNA, the CDR3 is TGCGCCAGCAGTGATTTCGGGCGCAGGGACTATGGCTACACCTTC. This encodes CASSDFGRRDYGYTF.

The V call is TRBV2, the J call TRBJ1-1; tentatively, D is TRBD1 (5 bases). V lost 9 bases and J lost 0, with 11 bases in between. This CDR3 has 13 residues. Germline V gene sequence: CDR1 SNHLY, CDR2 FYNNEI. The chain's CDR3 is CARIRQMNTEAFF. CDR3 DNA sequence: TGTGCCAGGATTAGACAGATGAACACTGAAGCTTTCTTT.

As concerns this clone: This specimen includes other DNA sequences encoding the same CDR3. V is TRBV6-1 and J is TRBJ1-6, with TRBD1 identical over 7 bases. Trimming cost V 6 bases and J 4 bases; bases outside gene matches: 3. The CDR3 length is 14 residues. Germline V gene lookup returns CDR1 MNHNS and CDR2 SASEGT. The CDR3 loop reads CASSRGQYNSPLHF. The CDR3 DNA sequence: TGTGCCAGCAGCCGGGGACAGTATAATTCACCCCTCCACTTT.

A single count supports this clone. The chain has TRBV27 and TRBJ1-2, with 7 bases aligning to TRBD1. The V segment lost 3 bases and the J segment 4 bases; nucleotides outside the gene matches: 14. Germline V lookup: CDR1 MNHEY, CDR2 SMNVEV (reference sequence). The CDR3 extends over 17 amino acids. CDR3 protein: CASSFKGDSSLTYGYTF. In nucleotides, the CDR3 is TGTGCCAGCAGTTTTAAGGGGGACAGTTCACTTACCTATGGCTACACCTTC.

The chain combines TRBV7-2 with TRBJ1-2; D might be TRBD1 (6 bases). The CDR3 runs 13 residues. Trimming removed 10 bases from V and 0 bases from J, with 12 bases in between. The germline CDR1 and CDR2 sequences are SGHTA and FQGNSA. In nucleotides, the CDR3 is TGTGCCACCCGAGGACAGACTAACTATGGCTACACCTTC. Its translation is CATRGQTNYGYTF.

The genes are TRBV19 and TRBJ1-1; 7 bases align to TRBD1. Germline lookup yields CDR1 LNHDA and CDR2 SQIVND (reference sequence). The CDR3 loop spans 14 amino acids. V was clipped by 4 bases and J by 1 base; unmatched bases: 3. As DNA, the CDR3 is TGTGCCAGTAGTACCGGACAGGCGAACACTGAAGCTTTCTTT. Its protein is CASSTGQANTEAFF.

The chain carries TRBV10-1 and TRBJ1-2; no clear D gene. With 10 bases removed from V and 6 bases from J, the gap between germline ends came to 18 bases. CDR1 is WNHNN, CDR2 SYGVQD, per germline (reference sequence). The CDR3 sequence is 13 residues long. CDR3: CATPETKLDGYTF. The CDR3 bases are TGCGCCACACCGGAGACCAAACTGGATGGCTACACCTTC.

The rearrangement links TRBV4-3 to TRBJ2-3; 8 nucleotides agree with TRBD2. CDR1 is LGHNA and CDR2 is YSLEER in the germline V gene. The J segment lost 2 bases and the V segment lost 0 bases, leaving 10 bases of the junction unmatched. The CDR3 consists of 18 residues. This CDR3 is CASSQDRGGRGHTDTQYF. Written as DNA, the CDR3 is TGCGCCAGCAGCCAAGATCGGGGGGGGAGAGGGCACACAGATACGCAGTATTTT.

This clone was seen once. This chain joins TRBV6-1 and TRBJ1-1; D is unresolved. Germline V gene sequence: CDR1 MNHNS, CDR2 SASEGT. CDR3 length equals 19 residues. V dropped 0 bases and J dropped 4 bases, with 24 bases sitting between them. This CDR3 reads CASSEAKRYQRVRSTEAFF. CDR3 nucleotides: TGTGCCAGCAGTGAAGCAAAAAGGTACCAGAGGGTCCGGAGCACTGAAGCTTTCTTT.

The V and J genes are TRBV5-6 and TRBJ2-7; TRBD2 agrees at 15 bases. Germline CDR1 reads SGHDT; CDR2 reads YYEEEE. This CDR3 contains 18 residues. V was clipped by 3 bases and J by 5 bases; unmatched bases: 12. The chain's CDR3 is CASSWTSGGALVINEQYF. The CDR3 DNA is TGTGCCAGCAGCTGGACTAGCGGGGGGGCCTTAGTTATCAACGAGCAGTACTTC.

This chain links TRBV7-2 with TRBJ1-3; D unresolved. Trimming took 5 bases from V and 4 from J, leaving 12 bases between them. The CDR3 is 14 residues long. Germline loops: CDR1 SGHTA, CDR2 FQGNSA. The CDR3, as DNA: TGTGCCAGCAGCCCTCCCCCACAGGGAAACACCATATATTTT. It codes for CASSPPPQGNTIYF.

V usage is TRBV30 and J usage is TRBJ1-3; D remains ambiguous. The CDR3 sequence is 17 residues long. The ends were cut back, 5 bases at V and 0 bases at J, with 20 bases in the middle. CDR1 and CDR2 from the germline V gene are GTSNPN and SVGIG (reference sequence). The CDR3 bases are TGTGCCTGGGTTACAACCGGGATCCACATCTCTGGAAACACCATATATTTT. Protein product: CAWVTTGIHISGNTIYF.

The chain couples TRBV4-3 to TRBJ2-7, with D unresolved. CDR1 and CDR2 from the germline V gene are LGHNA and YSLEER. CDR3 length: 13 residues. Trimming took 4 bases from V and 2 from J, leaving 9 bases between them. The CDR3 nucleotides read TGCGCCAGCAGCCCCGGGTCTCCCTACGAGCAGTACTTC. Protein sequence: CASSPGSPYEQYF.

The V and J genes are TRBV7-9 and TRBJ1-1, with D perhaps TRBD1 (5 bases). V lost 1 base and J lost 3, with 15 bases in between. Germline CDR1 SEHNR, CDR2 FQNEAQ (reference sequence). This CDR3 spans 16 amino acids. CDR3 sequence (DNA): TGTGCCAGCAGCTTAGTGGGCAGGGAGGCCCACACTGAAGCTTTCTTT. As protein: CASSLVGREAHTEAFF.

The chain links TRBV5-1 to TRBJ1-1; TRBD1 matches at 8 bases. Germline CDR1 is SGHRS and CDR2 is YFSETQ. The CDR3 consists of 14 residues. The J segment lost 4 bases and the V segment lost 4 bases, leaving 6 bases of the junction unmatched. Written as DNA, the CDR3 is TGCGCCAGCAGCCGACAGGGGAGGGGCACTGAAGCTTTCTTT. Its protein product is CASSRQGRGTEAFF.